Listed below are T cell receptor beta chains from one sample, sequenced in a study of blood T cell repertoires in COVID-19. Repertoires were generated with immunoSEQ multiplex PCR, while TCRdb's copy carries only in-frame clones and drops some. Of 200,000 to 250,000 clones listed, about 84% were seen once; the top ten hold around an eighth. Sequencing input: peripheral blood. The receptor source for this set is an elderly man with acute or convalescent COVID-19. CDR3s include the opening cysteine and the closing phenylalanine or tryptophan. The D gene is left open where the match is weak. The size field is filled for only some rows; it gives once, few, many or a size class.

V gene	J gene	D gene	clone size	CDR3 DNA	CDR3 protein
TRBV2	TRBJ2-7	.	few	TGTGCCAGCAGTGTAGGGAGATACGAGCAGTACTTC	CASSVGRYEQYF
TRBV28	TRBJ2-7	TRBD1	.	TGTGCCAGCAGTCCGGGACAGGGGATAATGAGCGAGCAGTACTTC	CASSPGQGIMSEQYF
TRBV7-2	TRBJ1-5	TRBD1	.	TGTGCCAGCAGCTTCGTGGGACAGGGGCCCCGAGGGCCCCAGCATTTT	CASSFVGQGPRGPQHF
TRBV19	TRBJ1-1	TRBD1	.	TGTGCCAGTAGTGGCACAGGGGGCGCGAGCACTGAAGCTTTCTTT	CASSGTGGASTEAFF
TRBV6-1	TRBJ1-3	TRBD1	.	TGTGCCAGCAGTGATCCCCGCAGGGGGCCTGGAAACACCATATATTTT	CASSDPRRGPGNTIYF
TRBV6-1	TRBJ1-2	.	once	TGTGCCAGCAGTGAACTCCGACAGAGGACTAACTATGGCTACACCTTC	CASSELRQRTNYGYTF
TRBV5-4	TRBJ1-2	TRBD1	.	TGTGCCAGCAGCGAGACAGGGCGGGATGGCTACACCTTC	CASSETGRDGYTF
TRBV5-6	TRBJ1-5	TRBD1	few	TGTGCCAGCAGCTCCGGGACAGGACATCAGCCCCAGCATTTT	CASSSGTGHQPQHF
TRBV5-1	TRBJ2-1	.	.	TGCGCCAGCAGCTTGAAACTAGCCCATGAGCAGTTCTTC	CASSLKLAHEQFF
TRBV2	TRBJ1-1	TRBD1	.	TGTGCCAGCAGAGGGACAGCGAACACTGAAGCTTTCTTT	CASRGTANTEAFF
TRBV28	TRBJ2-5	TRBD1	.	TGTGCTATAGGACAGGGCAGGGAGACCCAGTACTTC	CAIGQGRETQYF
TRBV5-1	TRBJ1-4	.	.	TGCGCCAGCAGCTTGGGCGTCTCTGGCGGGGGTGAAAAACTGTTTTTT	CASSLGVSGGGEKLFF
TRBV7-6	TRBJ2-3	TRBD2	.	TGTGCCAGCAGCTCGAGACTAGCGGGCACTAGCACAGATACGCAGTATTTT	CASSSRLAGTSTDTQYF
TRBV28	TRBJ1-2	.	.	TGTGCCAGCAGTTCGGGGGGGCAGAACTATGGCTACACCTTC	CASSSGGQNYGYTF
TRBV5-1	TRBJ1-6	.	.	TGCGCCAGCAGCCGGGACAACAACGGTAATTCACCCCTCCACTTT	CASSRDNNGNSPLHF
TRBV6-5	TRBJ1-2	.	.	TGTGCCAGCAGTTACTCAGGGAGCCTTAACTATGGCTACACCTTC	CASSYSGSLNYGYTF
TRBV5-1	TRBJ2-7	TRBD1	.	TGCGCCAGCAGCCCAACCACAGGGGGTAGCTCCTACGAGCAGTACTTC	CASSPTTGGSSYEQYF
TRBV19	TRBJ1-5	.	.	TGTGCCAGTAGTATGTGGGGGGATAGAAGCAATCAGCCCCAGCATTTT	CASSMWGDRSNQPQHF
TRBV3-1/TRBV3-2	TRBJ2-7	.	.	TGTGCCAGCAGCCCTCCCCTAAGTCCCTCCTACGAGCAGTACTTC	CASSPPLSPSYEQYF
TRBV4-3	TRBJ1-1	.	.	TGCGCCAGCAGCCAAGGTCGCGGGGCGGACACTGAAGCTTTCTTT	CASSQGRGADTEAFF
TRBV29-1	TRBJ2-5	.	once	TGCAGCGTTGATTGGGCACGAGAGACCCAGTACTTC	CSVDWARETQYF
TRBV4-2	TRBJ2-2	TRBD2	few	TGTGCCAGCAGCCAAGACATACTAGCGGGGGTAAACACCGGGGAGCTGTTTTTT	CASSQDILAGVNTGELFF
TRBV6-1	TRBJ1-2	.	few	TGTGCCAGCAGTGAAATGGACAGCGTCTATGGCTACACCTTC	CASSEMDSVYGYTF
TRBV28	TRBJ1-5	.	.	TGTGCCAGCAGTTTAGGGGGCGCGAACAATCAGCCCCAGCATTTT	CASSLGGANNQPQHF
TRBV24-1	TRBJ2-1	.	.	TGTGCCACCACCTCCACGGACAGTTCTTCCTACAATGAGCAGTTCTTC	CATTSTDSSSYNEQFF
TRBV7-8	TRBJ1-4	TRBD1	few	TGTGCCGCAGGGGCGACAGGGGCGAGGGAAAAACTGTTTTTT	CAAGATGAREKLFF
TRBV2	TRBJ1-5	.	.	TGTGCCAGCAAGGTCGGGAATAGCAATCAGCCCCAGCATTTT	CASKVGNSNQPQHF
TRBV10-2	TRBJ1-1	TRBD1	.	TGCGCCAGCAGTGAGTCAAGGAGACAGGGACGCACTGAAGCTTTCTTT	CASSESRRQGRTEAFF
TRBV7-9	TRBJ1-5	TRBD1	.	TGTGCCAGCAGCTATACAGGGGGCGGCAATCAGCCCCAGCATTTT	CASSYTGGGNQPQHF
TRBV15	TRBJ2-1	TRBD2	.	TGTGCCACTACCCGGACTAGCGGGACCAGGGAGCAGTTCTTC	CATTRTSGTREQFF
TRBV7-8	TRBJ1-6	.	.	TGTGCCGTCCCGAGGGGAGGGACGACGAATTCACCCCTCCACTTT	CAVPRGGTTNSPLHF
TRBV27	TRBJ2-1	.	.	TGTGCCACCCGGAGGGGAGGCTCCTACAATGAGCAGTTCTTC	CATRRGGSYNEQFF
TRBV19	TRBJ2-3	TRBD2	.	TGTGCCAGTACTATGGGGGCGGGAGGGCCTCCAGATACGCAGTATTTT	CASTMGAGGPPDTQYF
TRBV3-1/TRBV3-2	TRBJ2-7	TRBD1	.	TGTGCCAGCAGCCCAACACAGGGGGCGGTTCAGTCCTACGAGCAGTACTTC	CASSPTQGAVQSYEQYF
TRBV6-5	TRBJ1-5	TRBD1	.	TGTGCCAGCAGAGGACAGGGGGCGAATCAGCCCCAGCATTTT	CASRGQGANQPQHF
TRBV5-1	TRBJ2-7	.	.	TGCGCCAGCAAATACGGGACAACCTACGAGCAGTACTTC	CASKYGTTYEQYF
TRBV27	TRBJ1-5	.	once	TGTGCCAGCAGTTTAATAGGAGGTCAGCCCCAGCATTTT	CASSLIGGQPQHF
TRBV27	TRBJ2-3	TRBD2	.	TGTGCCACCCGCAACGGGGGGAGCACAGATACGCAGTATTTT	CATRNGGSTDTQYF
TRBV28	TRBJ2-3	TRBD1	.	TGTGCCAGCAGTTTATTGTCGGGACAGTACACAGATACGCAGTATTTT	CASSLLSGQYTDTQYF
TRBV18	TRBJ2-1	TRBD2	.	TGTGCCAGCTCACCGAGGGAACTAGCGGGGTACAATGAGCAGTTCTTC	CASSPRELAGYNEQFF
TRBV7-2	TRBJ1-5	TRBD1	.	TGTGCCAGCAGCTTAGGACAGGGTTTGCAGCCCCAGCATTTT	CASSLGQGLQPQHF
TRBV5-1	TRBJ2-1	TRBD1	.	TGCGCCAGCAGCTTAAGACAGGGGAACAATGAGCAGTTCTTC	CASSLRQGNNEQFF
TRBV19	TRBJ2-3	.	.	TGTGCCAGTAGTTCTCCTCCCCCGGCAGATACGCAGTATTTT	CASSSPPPADTQYF